This TCR beta chain was retrieved from a study of OX40 agonist ivuxolimab in advanced cancers. At the level of the whole study: Ivuxolimab was an agonistic, fully human IgG2 monoclonal antibody directed against OX40 (CD134), a costimulatory receptor. Among the roughly 50 dose-escalation patients, 19 had hepatocellular carcinoma, roughly 15 melanoma, 9 renal cell carcinoma and 9 head and neck cancer. Peripheral TCRbeta sequencing was intended to test whether TCR sequence diversity was altered and clonal T-cell expansion was caused by ivuxolimab. In the dose-escalation cohort, 82.7% of patients were male, and the mean age was approximately 60 years, with a range of roughly 20 to 80. Three dose-escalation patients achieved partial responses, one with hepatocellular carcinoma and two with cutaneous melanoma. Patients were allowed to have had prior anti-PD-1, anti-PD-L1 or anti-CTLA-4 therapy, and approximately 40% of the dose-escalation patients had been treated with checkpoint inhibitors. Intravenous ivuxolimab was administered to patients every 2 weeks at six dose levels: 0.01, 0.1, 0.3, 1.5, 3 and 10 mg/kg. The paper describes the monotherapy dose-escalation part (N ≈ 51 patients) of the phase I trial of ivuxolimab. The research as a whole found: After ivuxolimab, expanded clones were on average more numerous among CD8+ T cells than among CD4+ T cells. The antigen specificity of the peripheral T cells that underwent clonal expansion was not determined. Low levels of normalized T-cell clonal expansion were also seen in some patients who did not respond. At doses of 0.1 to 3.0 mg/kg, clonal expansion of both CD4+ and CD8+ T cells in blood was seen between baseline and week 6. In partial responders in the 0.1-3.0 mg/kg groups, normalized peripheral clonal expansion was found to be among the lowest, especially among CD8+ T cells.

Patients with a history of autoimmune disease or receiving systemic immunosuppression were excluded from the trial. Peripheral blood for TCR sequencing was collected from all dose cohorts at baseline, on cycle 4 day 1, and on cycle 7 day 1. Samples were obtained from an open-label, multicenter, first-in-human phase I dose-escalation trial of ivuxolimab. Adults with locally advanced or metastatic melanoma, renal cell, hepatocellular, or head and neck squamous cell carcinoma were enrolled in the trial. Before TCR sequencing, CD4+ T cells and CD8+ T cells from peripheral blood were sorted into separate populations. To sequence the TCRbeta CDR3 region, genomic DNA was isolated from the sorted cells. The immunoSEQ Assay was used for sequencing of TCRbeta CDR3 regions. The clones in this table, taken by TCRdb from immuneACCESS, are in-frame only. Not every clone is retained; where verified, under half of the shortfall comes from an unresolved V gene, and the cause of the rest is unknown. The sample profile shows roughly 61,000 clones; less than 85% of them were found once. Clones ranked in the top ten supply more than 0.4% of the sample.

Trimming costs V 6 bases and J 7 bases, and their ends lie 19 bases apart. CDR1 and CDR2 (MNHNS, SASEGT) derive from the germline V gene. Including the terminal cysteine and phenylalanine, the CDR3 comprises 15 residues. The entry retains the CDR3 DNA only, 45 bases that are in frame from base 1. In regard to this clone: Its recognized antigen is unknown. Per-base qualities were not stored, and no clone one base away is much larger.

Recombination joined TRBV6-1 with TRBJ1-5, with no confident D gene call. The specimen comprised CD4+ or CD8+ T cells sorted from blood, sampled in a trial of the OX40 agonist ivuxolimab. The source is an adult with an advanced solid tumor such as melanoma, head and neck, liver or kidney cancer. CDR3 region: CASSPVGWVRQPQHF. The base sequence is TGTGCCAGCAGCCCCGTGGGCTGGGTACGGCAGCCCCAGCATTTT.